The rows below give T cell receptor beta chains drawn from one sample of a study of cytomegalovirus exposure and HLA in healthy donors. Method: immunoSEQ multiplex PCR; TCRdb's copy keeps in-frame clones and lacks some. Of under 200,000 clones detected, about three quarters appear once; the ten largest clones hold around 2.4%. Sequencing input: PBMCs. The receptors come from a female donor in good health and CMV-seronegative. Both conserved end residues are part of each CDR3. D genes are given only for firm matches. Not all rows give a size; the values are once, few, many and, for expanded clones, a class.

- TRBJ2-6 TRBV7-2 - TGTGCCAGCAGCTTAGCGGGGGGATCTGGGGCCAACGTCCTGACTTTC CASSLAGGSGANVLTF
- TRBJ1-1 TRBV4-3 - TGCGCCAGCAGCCAAGGGGGACACGCGGCTTTCTTT CASSQGGHAAFF
- TRBJ1-4 TRBV7-2 - TGTGCCAGCAGCTTAAGGGGGGGGGCAGGGCGGTATGAAAAACTGTTTTTT CASSLRGGAGRYEKLFF
- TRBJ2-5 TRBV15 TRBD2 TGTGCCACCAGCGGAGCGGGGGGAGGGCCCGGGGAGACCCAGTACTTC CATSGAGGGPGETQYF
- TRBJ2-4 TRBV19 TRBD2 TGTGCCAGTAGTTTCCAGGGAGCGGGGGACATTCAGTACTTC CASSFQGAGDIQYF
few TRBJ2-2 TRBV5-4 - TGTGCCAGCAGCTTGGGTCGAGGTGCCGGGGAGCTGTTTTTT CASSLGRGAGELFF
- TRBJ2-3 TRBV9 TRBD2 TGTGCCAGCAGCGCTCGAGCGGGACCTAGGGATACGCAGTATTTT CASSARAGPRDTQYF
few TRBJ2-1 TRBV29-1 TRBD2 TGCAGCGTTTCGGACCCGGCGGGAGCTACCTCCTACAATGAGCAGTTCTTC CSVSDPAGATSYNEQFF
- TRBJ1-2 TRBV4-2 TRBD1 TGTGCCAGCAGCCAAGACCCGGACAGGGGTGGTGGCTACACCTTC CASSQDPDRGGGYTF
- TRBJ1-2 TRBV2 - TGTGCCAGCACCCCGGAAGGGGCCTCTAACTATGGCTACACCTTC CASTPEGASNYGYTF
- TRBJ2-5 TRBV29-1 - TGCAGCTCCGACAGACAAGAGACCCAGTACTTC CSSDRQETQYF
- TRBJ2-3 TRBV7-2 TRBD2 TGTGCCAGCAGCTTAGTGGGGGGGGAGACAGATACGCAGTATTTT CASSLVGGETDTQYF
- TRBJ1-2 TRBV5-4 TRBD1 TGTGCCAGCAGCGGACAGGGCCTCTATGGCTACGCCTTC CASSGQGLYGYAF
- TRBJ2-1 TRBV7-2 TRBD2 TGTGCCAGCAGCACGACTAGCGGGGGATATGAGCAGTTCTTC CASSTTSGGYEQFF
- TRBJ1-2 TRBV28 - TGTGCCAGCAGTTTATCCAGGGCAGGGAGGCCCGGCTACACCTTC CASSLSRAGRPGYTF
few TRBJ1-5 TRBV7-7 - TGTGCTAGCAGCCTCGGGGGGCGACGGAATCAGCCCCAGCATTTT CASSLGGRRNQPQHF
- TRBJ2-2 TRBV7-3 - TGTGCCAGCAGCTTAATGGGGCTATTAAACACCGGGGAGCTGTTTTTT CASSLMGLLNTGELFF
- TRBJ2-2 TRBV11-1 - TGTGCCAGCAGCTTAGGGGCAAGCCTGGGACTGGCGGGAGGGGAGCTGTTTTTT CASSLGASLGLAGGELFF
- TRBJ2-3 TRBV7-9 - TGTGCCAGCAGCTCTACTAGCTATACGGATCCCCTTAGCACAGATACGCAGTATTTT CASSSTSYTDPLSTDTQYF
- TRBJ2-7 TRBV29-1 TRBD1 TGCAGCGTTGTACGGGCAGGGGGTCTAATAGGGGTCGAGCAGTACTTC CSVVRAGGLIGVEQYF
few TRBJ2-7 TRBV23-1 TRBD1 TGCGCCAGCAGTCAACCAGGACAGGGCTTAGACTACGAGCAGTACTTC CASSQPGQGLDYEQYF
- TRBJ1-2 TRBV6-5 TRBD1 TGTGCCAGCAGTTACGACAGGGGAAACTATGGCTACACCTTC CASSYDRGNYGYTF
- TRBJ1-3 TRBV20-1 - TGCAGTGGCGGGTCTGGAAACACCATATATTTT CSGGSGNTIYF
- TRBJ2-7 TRBV4-3 TRBD1 TGCGCCAGCAGCCAACACAGGGGCTACGAGCAGTACTTC CASSQHRGYEQYF
- TRBJ1-2 TRBV4-3 TRBD1 TGCGCCAGCAGCCCCCCCGGACAGGGGCATGGCTACACCTTC CASSPPGQGHGYTF
once TRBJ1-3 TRBV6-6 TRBD1 TGTGCCAGCAGCCGACAGGGGGCGGCTGGAAACACCATATATTTT CASSRQGAAGNTIYF
- TRBJ2-7 TRBV7-2 - TGTGCCAGCAGCTTAAGACACTCAGGCTCCTACGAGCAGTACTTC CASSLRHSGSYEQYF
- TRBJ2-1 TRBV30 TRBD2 TGTGCCTGGAGCGGGACTAGCGGGGGCAATGAGCAGTTCTTC CAWSGTSGGNEQFF
once TRBJ1-3 TRBV7-2 - TGTGCCAGCAGTTTGCGGGGGCCCTCTGGAAACACCATATATTTT CASSLRGPSGNTIYF
- TRBJ2-7 TRBV27 TRBD1 TGTGCCAGCAGTTTATCAAGGGGACAGGGGCCCTACGAGCAGTACTTC CASSLSRGQGPYEQYF
- TRBJ1-2 TRBV5-8 TRBD1 TGTGCCAGCAGCTTGAATCGACAGGGGGGTATTGATGGCTACACCTTC CASSLNRQGGIDGYTF
- TRBJ2-7 TRBV7-2 TRBD2 TGTGCCAGCAGCTTAGAGGGCGGGAGGTTCTACGAGCAGTACTTC CASSLEGGRFYEQYF
- TRBJ2-3 TRBV2 TRBD2 TGTGCCAGCAGTGAAGAATGGAGCGGGAGTTCCCCAGATACGCAGTATTTT CASSEEWSGSSPDTQYF
- TRBJ2-5 TRBV18 - TGTGCCAGCTCCCAAGGGACTCGAGAGACCCAGTACTTC CASSQGTRETQYF
- TRBJ2-1 TRBV9 TRBD2 TGTGCCAGCAGCCCCCGACTAGCGGGGAACAATGAGCAGTTCTTC CASSPRLAGNNEQFF
few TRBJ2-1 TRBV7-9 - TGTGCCAGCAGCTTAAGCCGCAATGAGCAGTTCTTC CASSLSRNEQFF
- TRBJ1-2 TRBV19 - TGTGCCAGTAGTAAAGGGGGTATATATGGCTACACCTTC CASSKGGIYGYTF
- TRBJ1-2 TRBV7-2 - TGTGCCAGCAGGGGGAGGGGCGACCCTGGCTACACCTTC CASRGRGDPGYTF
- TRBJ1-2 TRBV29-1 TRBD1 TGCAGCGCTGACAGGGGGTATGGCTACACCTTC CSADRGYGYTF
few TRBJ2-7 TRBV5-1 TRBD2 TGCGCCAGCAGCTTGTTGGGGGGGTTGGGGACCTACGAGCAGTACTTC CASSLLGGLGTYEQYF
- TRBJ2-7 TRBV28 - TGTGCCAGCAGTTTTCAGGGCCCCTACGAGCAGTACTTC CASSFQGPYEQYF
- TRBJ2-5 TRBV6-1 - TGTGCCAGCAGTCGCCAGACAAGGGAGACCCAGTACTTC CASSRQTRETQYF
few TRBJ1-4 TRBV5-1 - TGCGCCAGCAGCTTGGCTTCCGGAGGGTCGAATGAAAAACTGTTTTTT CASSLASGGSNEKLFF
few TRBJ2-1 TRBV6-5 TRBD2 TGTGCCAGCAGTATCGGACTAGCGGGAGCTGGTGAGCAGTTCTTC CASSIGLAGAGEQFF
- TRBJ1-1 TRBV7-6 - TGTGCCAGCAGCTTCGGGGGGAACACTGAAGCTTTCTTT CASSFGGNTEAFF
- TRBJ2-7 TRBV7-2 TRBD2 TGTGCCAGCAGCTTAGTAGCGGGGGGGCCCTACGAGCAGTACTTC CASSLVAGGPYEQYF
- TRBJ2-1 TRBV7-9 - TGTGCCAGCAGCTCCCCGCAGGGCGCATACTCCTACAATGAGCAGTTCTTC CASSSPQGAYSYNEQFF
- TRBJ2-5 TRBV2 - TGTGCCAGCAGTGTTCTACGGGAGACCCAGTACTTC CASSVLRETQYF
- TRBJ1-2 TRBV7-9 TRBD1 TGTGCCAGCAGCTTAGATTTCGACAGGGCGGGCTACACCTTC CASSLDFDRAGYTF
- TRBJ1-1 TRBV4-3 - TGCGCCAGCAGCCAAGATCAGGGCAACACTGAAGCTTTCTTT CASSQDQGNTEAFF
few TRBJ2-6 TRBV21-1 - TGTGCCAGCAGCAAAAAGTATTTGGCTCGCTGTACAGACTCTGGGGCCAACGTCCTGACTTTC CASSKKYLARCTDSGANVLTF
- TRBJ1-1 TRBV7-9 - TGTGCCAGCAGCACACTACAGGGAAACACTGAAGCTTTCTTT CASSTLQGNTEAFF
- TRBJ2-7 TRBV29-1 TRBD2 TGCAGCGTCGCCTCGCTAGCGGGTTACGAGCAGTACTTC CSVASLAGYEQYF